Detailed here is one T cell receptor (beta chain). About 90 million PBMCs were counted before genomic DNA extraction. Only in-frame clones appear in the TCRdb table, and some are missing; sequencing was by immunoSEQ multiplex PCR. Here the sample spans about 480,000 clones, about 79% being singletons. This sample was taken from a study of shared clonotypes between healthy human individuals. Germline loops: CDR1 MDHEN, CDR2 SYDVKM. The CDR3 has 13 amino acids. With 3 bases removed from V and 7 bases from J, the gap between germline ends came to 13 bases. This rearrangement joins TRBV28 to TRBJ2-7; D remains ambiguous. The sequencing sample was made of PBMCs. The sequence was obtained from a woman between 35 and 50 years old in good health. Some clones in this sample may be carry-over from other donors' samples. CDR3: CASSLSAIREQYF. CDR3 DNA sequence: TGTGCCAGCAGTTTGTCTGCCATAAGGGAGCAGTACTTC.